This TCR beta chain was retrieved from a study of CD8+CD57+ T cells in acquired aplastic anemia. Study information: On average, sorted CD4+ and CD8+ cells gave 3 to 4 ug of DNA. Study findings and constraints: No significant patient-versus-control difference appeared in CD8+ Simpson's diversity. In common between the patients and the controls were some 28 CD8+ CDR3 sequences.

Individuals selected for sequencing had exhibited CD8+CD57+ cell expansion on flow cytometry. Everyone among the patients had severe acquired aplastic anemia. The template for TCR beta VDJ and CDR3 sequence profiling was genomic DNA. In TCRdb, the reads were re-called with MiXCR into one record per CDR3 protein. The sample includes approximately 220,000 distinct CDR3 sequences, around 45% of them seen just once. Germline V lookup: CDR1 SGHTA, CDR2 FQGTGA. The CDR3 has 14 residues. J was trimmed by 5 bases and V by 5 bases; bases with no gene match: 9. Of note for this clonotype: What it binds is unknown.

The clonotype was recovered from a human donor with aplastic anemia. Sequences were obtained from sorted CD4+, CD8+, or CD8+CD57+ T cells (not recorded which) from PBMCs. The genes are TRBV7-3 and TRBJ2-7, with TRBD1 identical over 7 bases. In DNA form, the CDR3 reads TGTGCCAGCAGCCCCGGCGACAGGGACCACGAGCAGTACTTC. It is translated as CASSPGDRDHEQYF. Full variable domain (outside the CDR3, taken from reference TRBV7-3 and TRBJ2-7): GAGVSQTPSNKVTEKGKYVELRCDPISGHTALYWYRQSLGQGPEFLIYFQGTGAADDSGLPNDRFFAVRPEGSVSTLKIQRTERGDSAVYLCASSPGDRDHEQYFGPGTRLTVT.